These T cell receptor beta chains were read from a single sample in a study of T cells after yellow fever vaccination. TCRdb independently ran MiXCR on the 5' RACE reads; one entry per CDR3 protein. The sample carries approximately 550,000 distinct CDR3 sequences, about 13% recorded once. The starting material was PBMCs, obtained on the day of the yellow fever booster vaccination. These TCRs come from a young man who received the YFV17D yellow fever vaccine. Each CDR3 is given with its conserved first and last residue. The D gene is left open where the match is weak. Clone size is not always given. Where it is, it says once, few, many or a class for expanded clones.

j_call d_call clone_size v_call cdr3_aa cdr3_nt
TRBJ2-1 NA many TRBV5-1 CASSLGQTSYNEQFF TGTGCCAGCAGCCTTGGACAGACCTCCTACAATGAGCAGTTCTTC
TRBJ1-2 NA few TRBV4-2 CASSQGLSRGSTF TGTGCCAGCAGCCAAGGTCTGAGCAGGGGCTCCACCTTC
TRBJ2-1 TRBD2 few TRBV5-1 CASSLDSGRPDNEQFF TGCGCCAGCAGCTTGGACAGCGGGAGGCCAGACAATGAGCAGTTCTTC
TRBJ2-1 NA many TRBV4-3 CASSPRRDEQFF TGCGCCAGCAGCCCAAGGCGGGATGAGCAGTTCTTC
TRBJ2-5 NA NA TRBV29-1 CSVSLQETQYF TGCAGCGTTAGCCTCCAAGAGACCCAGTACTTC
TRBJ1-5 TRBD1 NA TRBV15 CATSRVGGQGGQPQHF TGTGCCACCAGCAGAGTAGGAGGACAGGGCGGCCAGCCCCAGCATTTT
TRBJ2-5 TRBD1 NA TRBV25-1 CASSASRDSQETQYF TGTGCCAGCAGCGCCTCCCGGGACAGCCAAGAGACCCAGTACTTC
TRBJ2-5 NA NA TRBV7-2 CASSFGLASGKETQYF TGTGCCAGCAGCTTCGGGCTAGCATCCGGAAAAGAGACCCAGTACTTC
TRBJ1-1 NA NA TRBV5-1 CASSLAEGSSTEAFF TGCGCCAGCAGCTTGGCGGAGGGCTCAAGCACTGAAGCTTTCTTT
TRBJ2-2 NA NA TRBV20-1 CSAQAPPGGELFF TGCAGTGCGCAGGCGCCCCCGGGCGGGGAGCTGTTTTTT
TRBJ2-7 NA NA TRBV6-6 CASSSPDYYEQYF TGTGCCAGCAGTTCCCCAGACTACTACGAGCAGTACTTC
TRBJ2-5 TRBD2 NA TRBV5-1 CASSGSSGRETQYF TGCGCCAGCAGCGGTTCTAGCGGGAGGGAGACCCAGTACTTC
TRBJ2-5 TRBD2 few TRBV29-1 CSVVQFTSDETQYF TGCAGCGTTGTACAGTTTACTAGCGACGAGACCCAGTACTTC
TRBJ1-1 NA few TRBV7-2 CASSSPDISEAFF TGTGCCAGCAGCTCCCCGGACATTTCTGAGGCTTTCTTT
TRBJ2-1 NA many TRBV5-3 CARSTAGRGPCNEQFF TGTGCCAGAAGCACCGCAGGTCGAGGGCCTTGCAATGAGCAGTTCTTC
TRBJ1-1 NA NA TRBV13 CAISLARYEAFF TGTGCCATCAGCCTCGCAAGATATGAAGCTTTCTTT
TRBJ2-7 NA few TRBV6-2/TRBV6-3 CASSYLRGALYEQYF TGTGCCAGCAGTTACTTGAGGGGCGCCCTTTACGAGCAGTACTTC
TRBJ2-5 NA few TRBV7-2 CASREQPSRETQYF TGTGCCAGCAGGGAACAACCGTCACGGGAGACCCAGTACTTC
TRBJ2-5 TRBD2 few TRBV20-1 CSARIGTTPSETQYF TGCAGTGCTAGAATAGGGACTACCCCGTCGGAGACCCAGTACTTC
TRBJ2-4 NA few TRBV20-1 CSARGDSQMRYF TGCAGTGCTAGGGGTGACTCCCAGATGAGGTACTTC
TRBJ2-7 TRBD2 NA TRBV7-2 CASSLGGGRTSYEQYF TGTGCCAGCAGCTTAGGCGGCGGGAGGACGAGCTACGAGCAGTACTTC
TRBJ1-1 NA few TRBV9 CASSVWLNTEAFF TGTGCCAGCAGCGTATGGTTAAACACTGAAGCTTTCTTT
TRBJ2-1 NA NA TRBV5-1 CASSSGWGDSYNEQFF TGCGCCAGCAGCTCCGGATGGGGAGATTCCTACAATGAGCAGTTCTTC
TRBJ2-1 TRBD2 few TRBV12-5 CASGLPLEREVNEQFF TGTGCTAGTGGTTTGCCCCTCGAGCGGGAGGTCAATGAGCAGTTCTTC
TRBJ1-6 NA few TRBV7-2 CASSSQNRGSPLHF TGTGCCAGCAGCTCTCAAAACCGGGGATCACCCCTCCACTTT
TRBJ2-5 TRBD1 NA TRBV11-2 CASSSQGAISETQYF TGTGCCAGCAGCTCACAGGGGGCAATTAGTGAGACCCAGTACTTC
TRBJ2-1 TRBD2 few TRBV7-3 CASSPGLAGRRSYNEQFF TGTGCCAGCAGCCCGGGACTAGCGGGACGACGCTCCTACAATGAGCAGTTCTTC
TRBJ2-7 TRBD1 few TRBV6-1 CASSRDRKAYEQYF TGTGCCAGCAGCCGGGACAGGAAGGCCTACGAGCAGTACTTC
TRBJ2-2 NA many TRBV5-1 CASSWGATAGLTGELFF TGCGCCAGCAGCTGGGGTGCTACGGCGGGACTCACCGGGGAGCTGTTTTTT
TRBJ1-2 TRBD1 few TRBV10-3 CASTTGRDGYTF TGTGCCAGTACGACAGGGAGGGACGGCTACACCTTC
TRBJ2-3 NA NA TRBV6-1 CASRPTNQGITDTQYF TGTGCCAGCAGACCGACGAATCAGGGGATCACAGATACGCAGTATTTT
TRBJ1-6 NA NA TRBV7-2 CASSLAPGGVYNSPLHF TGTGCCAGCAGCTTAGCGCCGGGAGGGGTCTATAATTCACCCCTCCACTTT
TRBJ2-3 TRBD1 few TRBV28 CASSPAVDRVVDTQYF TGTGCCAGCAGTCCCGCCGTGGACAGGGTGGTAGATACGCAGTATTTT
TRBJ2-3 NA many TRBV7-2 CASSLEASRDTQYF TGTGCCAGCAGCTTAGAAGCTAGCCGGGATACGCAGTATTTT
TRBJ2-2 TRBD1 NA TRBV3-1 CASSRQTGGGYGELFF TGTGCCAGCAGCCGTCAGACAGGGGGCGGGTACGGGGAGCTGTTTTTT
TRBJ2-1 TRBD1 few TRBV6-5 CASSYPRDRVNEQFF TGTGCCAGCAGTTACCCCCGGGACAGGGTAAATGAGCAGTTCTTC
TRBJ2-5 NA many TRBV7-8 CASSYNQGIQETQYF TGTGCCAGCAGCTACAACCAGGGGATCCAAGAGACCCAGTACTTC
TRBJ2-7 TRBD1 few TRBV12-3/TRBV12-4 CASSRRGGTGNEQYF TGTGCCAGCAGCCGAAGAGGCGGGACAGGGAACGAGCAGTACTTC
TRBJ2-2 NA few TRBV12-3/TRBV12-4 CASSRWGTGELFF TGTGCCAGCAGTAGGTGGGGCACCGGGGAGCTGTTTTTT
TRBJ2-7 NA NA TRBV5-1 CASSLDGHHAVYEQYF TGCGCCAGCAGCTTGGACGGACACCACGCCGTCTACGAGCAGTACTTC
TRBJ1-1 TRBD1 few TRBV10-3 CAISGTGGKNTEAFF TGTGCCATCAGTGGGACAGGGGGGAAGAACACTGAAGCTTTCTTT
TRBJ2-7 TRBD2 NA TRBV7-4 CASTRQREGHGEEQYF TGTGCCAGCACCAGGCAGCGGGAGGGCCATGGTGAGGAGCAGTACTTC
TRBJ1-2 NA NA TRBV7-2 CASSFWGDYGYTF TGTGCCAGCAGCTTTTGGGGGGACTATGGCTACACCTTC
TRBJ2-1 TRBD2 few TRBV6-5 CASSYRREPYGEQFF TGTGCCAGCAGTTATAGGCGGGAGCCGTATGGTGAGCAGTTCTTC
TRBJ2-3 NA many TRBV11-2 CASRRRGDTQYF TGTGCCAGCAGACGCAGGGGAGATACGCAGTATTTT
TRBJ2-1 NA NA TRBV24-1 CATSDPAPGPSGHNEQFF TGTGCCACCAGTGATCCCGCACCGGGACCCTCGGGCCACAATGAGCAGTTCTTC
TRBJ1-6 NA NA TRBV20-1 CSVKGPGNSPLHF TGCAGTGTTAAGGGGCCAGGGAATTCACCCCTCCACTTT
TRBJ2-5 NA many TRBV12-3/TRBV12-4 CASSFLDTQYF TGTGCCAGCAGCTTCCTGGACACCCAGTACTTC
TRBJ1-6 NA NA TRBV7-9 CASSLAGRGDALHF TGTGCCAGCAGCTTAGCGGGACGTGGTGATGCCCTCCACTTT
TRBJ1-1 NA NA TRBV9 CASSPQREAFF TGTGCCAGCAGCCCCCAGCGTGAAGCTTTCTTT
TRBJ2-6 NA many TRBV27 CASRSQGAGANVLTF TGTGCCAGCAGGAGTCAGGGTGCTGGGGCCAACGTCCTGACTTTC
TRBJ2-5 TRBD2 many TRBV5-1 CASRLREQETQYF TGCGCCAGCAGATTGCGGGAGCAAGAGACCCAGTACTTC
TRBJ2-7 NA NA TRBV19 CASSISQGASYEQYF TGTGCCAGTAGTATCTCGCAGGGTGCCTCCTACGAGCAGTACTTC